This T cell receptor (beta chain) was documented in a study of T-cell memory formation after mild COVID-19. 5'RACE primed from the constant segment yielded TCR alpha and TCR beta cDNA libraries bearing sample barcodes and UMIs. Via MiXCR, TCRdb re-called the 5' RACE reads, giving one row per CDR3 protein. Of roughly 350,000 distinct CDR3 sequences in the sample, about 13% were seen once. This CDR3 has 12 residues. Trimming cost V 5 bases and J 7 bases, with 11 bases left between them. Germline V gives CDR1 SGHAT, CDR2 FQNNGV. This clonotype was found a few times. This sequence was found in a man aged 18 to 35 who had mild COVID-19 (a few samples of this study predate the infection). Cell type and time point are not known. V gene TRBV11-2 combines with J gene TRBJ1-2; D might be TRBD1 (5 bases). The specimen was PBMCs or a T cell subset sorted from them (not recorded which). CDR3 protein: CASSAGTFGYTF. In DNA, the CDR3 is TGTGCCAGCAGCGCCGGGACGTTTGGCTACACCTTC.